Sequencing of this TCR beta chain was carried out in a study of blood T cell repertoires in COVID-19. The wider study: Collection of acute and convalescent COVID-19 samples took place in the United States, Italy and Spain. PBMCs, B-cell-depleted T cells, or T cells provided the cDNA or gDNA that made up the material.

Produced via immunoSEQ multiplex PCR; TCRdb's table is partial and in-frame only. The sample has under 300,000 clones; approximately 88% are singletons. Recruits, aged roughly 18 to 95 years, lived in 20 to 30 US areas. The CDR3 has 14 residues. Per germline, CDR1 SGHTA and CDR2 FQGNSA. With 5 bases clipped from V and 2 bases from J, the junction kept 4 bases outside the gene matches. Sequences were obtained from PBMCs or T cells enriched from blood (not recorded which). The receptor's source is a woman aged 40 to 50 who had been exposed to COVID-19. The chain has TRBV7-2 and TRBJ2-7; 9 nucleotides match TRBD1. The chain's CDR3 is CASSPQGATYEQYF. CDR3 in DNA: TGTGCCAGCAGCCCACAGGGGGCCACCTACGAGCAGTACTTC.